These 16 T cell receptor beta chains came from one sample sequenced in a study of control samples from healthy donors and cancer patients. Generated by immunoSEQ multiplex PCR, the TCRdb table keeps only in-frame clones and is missing some. The data show 130,000 or so clones, about 90% seen once. Sequencing used blood. The receptors here all came from a man in his late teens or twenties in good health.

The chain uses TRBV7-9 and TRBJ1-2; D is unclear. Trimming took off 5 bases at V and 8 bases at J, with 24 bases between the two ends. The germline gives CDR1 SEHNR, CDR2 FQNEAQ (reference sequence). This CDR3 is built from 16 residues. CDR3 region: CASSLLDRPLEKGYTF. Here the CDR3 DNA reads TGTGCCAGCAGCCTTTTGGACCGCCCGTTAGAGAAGGGCTACACCTTC.

This chain connects TRBV19 to TRBJ1-5, with D uncertain. This CDR3 is built from 14 residues. V was trimmed by 7 bases and J by 5 bases, leaving 15 bases between them. Germline values: CDR1 LNHDA, CDR2 SQIVND (reference sequence). The DNA for the CDR3 is TGTGCCAGTACCCTCATAATGGGTCATCAGCCCCAGCATTTT. Translation: CASTLIMGHQPQHF.

The rearrangement uses TRBV4-1 and TRBJ1-5; 12 positions match TRBD1. Trimming took 0 bases from V and 5 from J; bases not matched to a gene: 5. The germline V gene has CDR1 MGHRA and CDR2 YSYEKL. The CDR3 totals 17 residues. CDR3 protein: CASSQDLGTGGHQPQHF. CDR3 nucleotide sequence: TGCGCCAGCAGCCAAGATCTAGGGACAGGGGGCCATCAGCCCCAGCATTTT.

The CDR3 DNA follows: TGTGCCAGCAGCCCAGAACAGGCCCCGAGGGCCGGGGAGCTGTTTTTT. This translates into CASSPEQAPRAGELFF. The rearrangement uses TRBV7-6 and TRBJ2-2, with D perhaps assigned TRBD1 or TRBD2 (5 bases each). V was pared by 5 bases and J by 6 bases, with 19 bases between. The CDR3 is 16 amino acids. The germline gives CDR1 SGHVS, CDR2 FNYEAQ.

The chain employs TRBV5-1 and TRBJ2-7, with TRBD1 as a possible D gene (6 bases). This CDR3 spans 15 amino acids. Germline V gives CDR1 SGHRS, CDR2 YFSETQ. V was cut by 4 bases and J by 0 bases, with 14 bases left in between. The chain's CDR3 is CASSPGVLGSYEQYF. In DNA form, the CDR3 reads TGCGCCAGCAGCCCAGGGGTTTTAGGCTCCTACGAGCAGTACTTC.

This sequence joins TRBV10-3 and TRBJ2-7; D may be TRBD1 or TRBD2 (6 bases each). CDR3 length: 13 amino acids. CDR1 is ENHRY, CDR2 SYGVKD, per germline. V shed 3 bases and J shed 6 bases, with 12 bases lying between them. In DNA, the CDR3 is TGTGCCATCAGTGAAGGGGGGCGGAGCGAGCAGTACTTC. Its translation is CAISEGGRSEQYF.

This sequence joins TRBV5-6 and TRBJ1-5; perhaps TRBD1 as D (5 bases). Deletions cut 1 base from V and 4 bases from J, with 12 bases between. The CDR3 spans 15 residues. Germline V gene sequence: CDR1 SGHDT, CDR2 YYEEEE. The CDR3 reads CASSLSGGGNQPQHF. The CDR3 bases are TGTGCCAGCAGCTTGTCAGGTGGGGGAAATCAGCCCCAGCATTTT.

This clone has just one count. The gene calls are TRBV6-7 and TRBJ2-1, with TRBD2 matching 11 bases. TRBV6-7 is treated as an ORF (open reading frame) with a function not yet certain. V shed 1 base and J 7 bases; nucleotides not matched to a gene: 6. The length of the CDR3 is 16 residues. The CDR3 sequence: CASSYYGSGGVNEQFF. The CDR3 nucleotides read TGTGCCAGCAGTTACTACGGTAGCGGGGGGGTTAATGAGCAGTTCTTC.

This clone was seen a single time. At one of its ends the junction is not consistent with the germline gene, which may arise from a read error. The gene calls are TRBV11-2 and TRBJ2-3; D gene unclear. The CDR3 length is 13 residues. In germline, CDR1 is SGHAT, CDR2 FQNNGV. CDR3 coding DNA: TGTGCCAGCAGCCTAGACGGAATAGATACGCAGTATTTT. Translated, it gives CASSLDGIDTQYF.

The genes are TRBV4-3 and TRBJ2-1; 7 bases fit TRBD1. V shed 1 base and J 0 bases; nucleotides not matched to a gene: 6. CDR3 length equals 17 residues. The germline V gene has CDR1 LGHNA and CDR2 YSLEER. This chain's CDR3 is CASSQGVGGPSYNEQFF. Written as DNA, the CDR3 is TGCGCCAGCAGCCAAGGGGTAGGGGGCCCCTCCTACAATGAGCAGTTCTTC.

V usage is TRBV7-2 and J usage is TRBJ1-5, with a possible D match to TRBD1 (6 bases). This CDR3 has 18 residues. With 5 bases removed from V and 0 bases from J, the gap between germline ends came to 20 bases. Germline V gives CDR1 SGHTA, CDR2 FQGNSA. The CDR3 here is CASSDQRGYGNSNQPQHF. The CDR3 nucleotides are TGTGCCAGCAGCGATCAGAGGGGGTACGGTAATAGCAATCAGCCCCAGCATTTT.

The V gene is TRBV10-3, the J gene TRBJ1-6; a weak D match, TRBD1 (6 bases). CDR3 size: 13 residues. V gave up 5 bases and J gave up 17 bases, with 19 bases separating them. Germline loops: CDR1 ENHRY, CDR2 SYGVKD. CDR3 DNA: TGTGCCATCAGTACCACTGACAGGCCTGCCATCCACTTT. Protein sequence: CAISTTDRPAIHF.

The chain combines TRBV4-1 with TRBJ2-7; TRBD1 aligns across 9 bases. This CDR3 region has 14 residues. From germline, CDR1 is MGHRA and CDR2 YSYEKL. V dropped 5 bases and J dropped 3; count of bases not matched to a gene: 5. The CDR3 is CASSLGTGIYEQYF. CDR3 nucleotides: TGCGCCAGCAGCTTGGGGACAGGGATCTACGAGCAGTACTTC.

This sequence joins TRBV7-6 and TRBJ1-1; D not certain. V dropped 0 bases and J dropped 3 bases, with 14 bases sitting between them. The CDR3 is 16 residues long. The germline gives CDR1 SGHVS, CDR2 FNYEAQ. CDR3 DNA sequence: TGTGCCAGCAGCTTAGCGCCAGACTGGTACGACACTGAAGCTTTCTTT. It yields the protein CASSLAPDWYDTEAFF.

This clone was recorded once. The chain joins TRBV9 to TRBJ2-5; the match to TRBD2 covers 11 bases. The CDR3 runs to 16 residues. Per germline, CDR1 SGDLS and CDR2 YYNGEE. V lost 4 bases, J lost 2 bases, and 7 bases stayed unmatched. CDR3 in DNA: TGTGCCAGCAGCCCTCGGCTAGCGGGGGGACAAGAGACCCAGTACTTC. Its translation is CASSPRLAGGQETQYF.

The rearrangement uses TRBV11-2 and TRBJ2-3; 9 bases fit TRBD2. J was trimmed by 1 base and V by 5 bases; bases with no gene match: 7. Per the germline V gene, CDR1 is SGHAT and CDR2 is FQNNGV. The CDR3 is 16 residues long. CDR3 sequence reads: CASSPLAGGRTDTQYF. Written as DNA, the CDR3 is TGTGCCAGCAGCCCTCTGGCGGGGGGGCGCACAGATACGCAGTATTTT.